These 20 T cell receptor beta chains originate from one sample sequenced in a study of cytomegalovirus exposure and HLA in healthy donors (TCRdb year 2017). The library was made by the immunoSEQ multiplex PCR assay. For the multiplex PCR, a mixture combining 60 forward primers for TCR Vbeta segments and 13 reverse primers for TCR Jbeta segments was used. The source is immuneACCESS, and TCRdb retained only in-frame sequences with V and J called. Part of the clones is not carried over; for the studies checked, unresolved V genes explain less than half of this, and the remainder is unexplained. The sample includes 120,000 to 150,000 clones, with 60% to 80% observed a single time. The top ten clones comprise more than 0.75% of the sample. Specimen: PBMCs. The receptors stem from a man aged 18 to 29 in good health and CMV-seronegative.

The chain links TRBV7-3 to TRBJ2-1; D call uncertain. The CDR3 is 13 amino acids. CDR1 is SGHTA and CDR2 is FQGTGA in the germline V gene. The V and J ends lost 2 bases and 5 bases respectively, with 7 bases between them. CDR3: CASSLLADNEQFF. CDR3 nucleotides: TGTGCCAGCAGCTTATTGGCAGACAATGAGCAGTTCTTC.

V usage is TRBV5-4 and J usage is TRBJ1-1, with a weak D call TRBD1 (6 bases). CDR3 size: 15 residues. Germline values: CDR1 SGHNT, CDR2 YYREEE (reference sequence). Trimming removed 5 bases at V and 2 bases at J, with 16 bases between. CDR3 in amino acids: CASRAEGGDNTEAFF. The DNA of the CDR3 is TGTGCCAGCAGGGCGGAGGGGGGGGACAACACTGAAGCTTTCTTT.

CDR3 sequence reads: CASSTDRAGELFF. CDR3 nucleotides: TGTGCCAGCAGTACCGACAGGGCCGGGGAGCTGTTTTTT. The rearrangement links TRBV2 to TRBJ2-2, with 7 bases that match TRBD1. Germline V gene sequence: CDR1 SNHLY, CDR2 FYNNEI. V lost 5 bases and J lost 6; bases outside the gene matches: 3. This CDR3 is built from 13 residues.

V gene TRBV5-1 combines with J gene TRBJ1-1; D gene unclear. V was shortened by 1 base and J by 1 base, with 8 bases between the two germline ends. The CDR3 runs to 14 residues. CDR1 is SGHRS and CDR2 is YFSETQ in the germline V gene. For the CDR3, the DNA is TGCGCCAGCAGCTTGCGTTCAGGGAACACTGAAGCTTTCTTT. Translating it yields CASSLRSGNTEAFF.

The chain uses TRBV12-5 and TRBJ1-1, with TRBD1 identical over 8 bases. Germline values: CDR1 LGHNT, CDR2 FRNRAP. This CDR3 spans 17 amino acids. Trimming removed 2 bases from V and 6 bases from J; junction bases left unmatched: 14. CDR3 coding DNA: TGTGCTAGTGGTTTGTCTTTAGGACCTTCAGGGGGCTCTGAAGCTTTCTTT. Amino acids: CASGLSLGPSGGSEAFF. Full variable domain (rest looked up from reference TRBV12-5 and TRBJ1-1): DARVTQTPRHKVTEMGQEVTMRCQPILGHNTVFWYRQTMMQGLELLAYFRNRAPLDDSGMPKDRFSAEMPDATLATLKIQPSEPRDSAVYFCASGLSLGPSGGSEAFFGQGTRLTVV.

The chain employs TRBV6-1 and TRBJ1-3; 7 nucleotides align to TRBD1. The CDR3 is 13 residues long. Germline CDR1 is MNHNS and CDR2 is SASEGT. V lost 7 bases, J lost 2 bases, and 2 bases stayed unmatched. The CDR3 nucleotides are TGTGCCAGCACAGACAGGGCTGGAAACACCATATATTTT. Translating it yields CASTDRAGNTIYF.

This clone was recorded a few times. As DNA, the CDR3 is TGTGCCAGCAGCTCCCCCCCTTTAAACTATGGCTACACCTTC. Amino acid sequence: CASSSPPLNYGYTF. The gene calls are TRBV6-5 and TRBJ1-2; D is unclear. Per germline, CDR1 MNHEY and CDR2 SVGAGI. The CDR3 is 14 amino acids. Trimming removed 6 bases at V and 2 bases at J, with 13 bases between.

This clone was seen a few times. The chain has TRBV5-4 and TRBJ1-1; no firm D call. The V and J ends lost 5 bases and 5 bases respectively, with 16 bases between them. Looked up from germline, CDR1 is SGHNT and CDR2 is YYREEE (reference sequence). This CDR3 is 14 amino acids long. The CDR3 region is CASSSRREGTEAFF. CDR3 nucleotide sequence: TGTGCCAGCAGTTCACGGAGGGAAGGGACTGAAGCTTTCTTT. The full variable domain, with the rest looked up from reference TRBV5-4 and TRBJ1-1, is ETGVTQSPTHLIKTRGQQVTLRCSSQSGHNTVSWYQQALGQGPQFIFQYYREEENGRGNFPPRFSGLQFPNYSSELNVNALELDDSALYLCASSSRREGTEAFFGQGTRLTVV.

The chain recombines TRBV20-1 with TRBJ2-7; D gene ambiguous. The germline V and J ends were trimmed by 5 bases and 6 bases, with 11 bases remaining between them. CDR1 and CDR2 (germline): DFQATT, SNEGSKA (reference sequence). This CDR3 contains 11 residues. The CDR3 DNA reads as TGCAGTGCTCTTGTTAGTCGCGAGCAGTACTTC. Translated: CSALVSREQYF.

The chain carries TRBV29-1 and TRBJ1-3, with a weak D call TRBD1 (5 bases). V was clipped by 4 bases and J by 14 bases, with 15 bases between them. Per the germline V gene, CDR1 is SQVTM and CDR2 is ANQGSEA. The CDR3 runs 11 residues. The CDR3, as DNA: TGCAGCGTTGTCATCAGCCTCAGGGTATATTTT. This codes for CSVVISLRVYF.

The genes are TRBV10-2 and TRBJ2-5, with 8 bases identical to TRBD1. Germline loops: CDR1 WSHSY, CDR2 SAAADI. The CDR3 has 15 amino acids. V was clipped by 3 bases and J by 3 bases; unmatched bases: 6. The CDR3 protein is CASSDHGTGKETQYF. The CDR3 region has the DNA TGCGCCAGCAGTGACCATGGGACAGGAAAAGAGACCCAGTACTTC.

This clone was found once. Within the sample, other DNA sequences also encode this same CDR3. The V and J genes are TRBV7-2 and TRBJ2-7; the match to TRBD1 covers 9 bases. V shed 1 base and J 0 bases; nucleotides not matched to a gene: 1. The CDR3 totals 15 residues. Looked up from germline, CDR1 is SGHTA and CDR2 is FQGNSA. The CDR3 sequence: CASSLVGQGSYEQYF. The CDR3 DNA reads TGTGCCAGCAGCTTAGTGGGACAGGGCTCCTACGAGCAGTACTTC. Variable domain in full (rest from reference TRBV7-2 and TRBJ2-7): GAGVSQSPSNKVTEKGKDVELRCDPISGHTALYWYRQSLGQGLEFLIYFQGNSAPDKSGLPSDRFSAERTGGSVSTLTIQRTQQEDSAVYLCASSLVGQGSYEQYFGPGTRLTVT.

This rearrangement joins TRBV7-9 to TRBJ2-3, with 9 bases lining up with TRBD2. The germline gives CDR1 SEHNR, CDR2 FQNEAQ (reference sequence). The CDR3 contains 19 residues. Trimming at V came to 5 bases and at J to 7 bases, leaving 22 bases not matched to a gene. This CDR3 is CASSDPLLERGASRYTQYF. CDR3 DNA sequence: TGTGCCAGCAGCGACCCGCTACTTGAGCGGGGGGCCAGCAGGTATACGCAGTATTTT. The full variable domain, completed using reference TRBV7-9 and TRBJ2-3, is DTGVSQNPRHKITKRGQNVTFRCDPISEHNRLYWYRQTLGQGPEFLTYFQNEAQLEKSRLLSDRFSAERPKGSFSTLEIQRTEQGDSAMYLCASSDPLLERGASRYTQYFGPGTRLTVL.

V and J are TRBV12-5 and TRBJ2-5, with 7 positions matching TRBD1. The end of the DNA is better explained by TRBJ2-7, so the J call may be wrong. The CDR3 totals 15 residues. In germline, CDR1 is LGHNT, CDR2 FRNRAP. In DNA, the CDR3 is TGTGCTAGTGGTTTGGCTGTAACAGGGGTCGGCGAGCAGTACTTC. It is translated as CASGLAVTGVGEQYF.

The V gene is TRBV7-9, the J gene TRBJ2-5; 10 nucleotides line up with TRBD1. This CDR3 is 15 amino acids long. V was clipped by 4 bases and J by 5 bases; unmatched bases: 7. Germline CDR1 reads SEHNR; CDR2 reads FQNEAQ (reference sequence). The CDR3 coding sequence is TGTGCCAGCAGCTGGAGACAGGGGGCTCGGGAGACCCAGTACTTC. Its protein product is CASSWRQGARETQYF.

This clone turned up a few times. The DNA of the CDR3 is TGTGCCAGCAGCCACGGCAGGGGGAGCAATCAGCCCCAGCATTTT. This codes for CASSHGRGSNQPQHF. J is TRBJ1-5 and V is TRBV2, with 7 bases matching TRBD1. Germline CDR1 SNHLY, CDR2 FYNNEI. V was clipped by 6 bases and J by 1 base; unmatched bases: 6. This CDR3 is 15 amino acids long.

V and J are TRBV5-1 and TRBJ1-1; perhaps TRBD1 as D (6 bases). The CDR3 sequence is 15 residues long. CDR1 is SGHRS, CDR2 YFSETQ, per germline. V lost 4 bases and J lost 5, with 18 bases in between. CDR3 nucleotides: TGCGCCAGCAGCCCGGACACAGGGCACGGGACTGAAGCTTTCTTT. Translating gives CASSPDTGHGTEAFF.

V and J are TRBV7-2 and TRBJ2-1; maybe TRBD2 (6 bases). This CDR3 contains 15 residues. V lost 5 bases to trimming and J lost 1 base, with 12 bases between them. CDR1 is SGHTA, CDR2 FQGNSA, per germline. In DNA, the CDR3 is TGTGCCAGCAGCCCCAGACGGGAGTCCTACAATGAGCAGTTCTTC. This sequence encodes CASSPRRESYNEQFF.

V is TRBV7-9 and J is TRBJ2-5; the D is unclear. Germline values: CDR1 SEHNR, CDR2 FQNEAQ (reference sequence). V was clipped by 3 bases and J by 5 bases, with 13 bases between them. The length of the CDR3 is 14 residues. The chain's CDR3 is CASSFSAPAETQYF. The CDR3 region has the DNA TGTGCCAGCAGCTTTAGTGCACCCGCGGAGACCCAGTACTTC.

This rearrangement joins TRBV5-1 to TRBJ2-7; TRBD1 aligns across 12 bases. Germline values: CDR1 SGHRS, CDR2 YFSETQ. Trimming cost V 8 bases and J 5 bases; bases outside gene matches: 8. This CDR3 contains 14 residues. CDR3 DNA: TGCGCCAGTGCTTTGGGGACAGGGGGCAACGAGCAGTACTTC. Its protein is CASALGTGGNEQYF.